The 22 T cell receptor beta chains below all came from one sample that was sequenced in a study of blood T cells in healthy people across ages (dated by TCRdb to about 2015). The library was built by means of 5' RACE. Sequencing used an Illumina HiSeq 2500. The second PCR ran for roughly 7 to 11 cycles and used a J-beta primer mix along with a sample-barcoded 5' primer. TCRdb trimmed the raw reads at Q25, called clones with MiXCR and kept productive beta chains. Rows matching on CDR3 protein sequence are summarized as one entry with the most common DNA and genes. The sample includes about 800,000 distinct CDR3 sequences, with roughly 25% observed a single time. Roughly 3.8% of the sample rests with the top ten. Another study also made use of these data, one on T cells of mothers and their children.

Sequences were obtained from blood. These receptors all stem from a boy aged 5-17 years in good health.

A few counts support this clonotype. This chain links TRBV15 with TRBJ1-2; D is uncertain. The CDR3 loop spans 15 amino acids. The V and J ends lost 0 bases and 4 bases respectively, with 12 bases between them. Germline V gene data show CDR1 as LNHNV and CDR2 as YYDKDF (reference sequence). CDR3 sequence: CATSRDPPKGYGYTF. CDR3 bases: TGTGCCACCAGCAGAGATCCACCAAAGGGCTATGGCTACACCTTC.

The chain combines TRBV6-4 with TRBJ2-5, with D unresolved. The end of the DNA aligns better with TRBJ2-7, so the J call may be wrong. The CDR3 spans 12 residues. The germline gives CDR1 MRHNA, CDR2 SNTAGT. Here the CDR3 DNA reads TGTGCCAGCAGTGACTCATGGGGCGAGCAGTACTTC. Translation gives CASSDSWGEQYF.

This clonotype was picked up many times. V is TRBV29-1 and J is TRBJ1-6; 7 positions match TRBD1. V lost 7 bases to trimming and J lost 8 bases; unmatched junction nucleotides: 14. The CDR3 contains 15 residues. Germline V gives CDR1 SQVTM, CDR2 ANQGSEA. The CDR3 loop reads CSAKQSTGKDSPLHF. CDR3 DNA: TGCAGCGCGAAGCAGTCGACAGGGAAAGATTCACCCCTCCACTTT. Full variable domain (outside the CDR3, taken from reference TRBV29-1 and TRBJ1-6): SAVISQKPSRDICQRGTSLTIQCQVDSQVTMMFWYRQQPGQSLTLIATANQGSEATYESGFVIDKFPISRPNLTFSTLTVSNMSPEDSSIYLCSAKQSTGKDSPLHFGNGTRLTVT.

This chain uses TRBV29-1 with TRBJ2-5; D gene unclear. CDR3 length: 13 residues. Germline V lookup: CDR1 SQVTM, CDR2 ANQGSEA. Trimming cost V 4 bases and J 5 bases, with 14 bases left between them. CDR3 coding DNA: TGCAGCGTTGGCCGGGTGGGTGGGGAGACCCAGTACTTC. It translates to CSVGRVGGETQYF.

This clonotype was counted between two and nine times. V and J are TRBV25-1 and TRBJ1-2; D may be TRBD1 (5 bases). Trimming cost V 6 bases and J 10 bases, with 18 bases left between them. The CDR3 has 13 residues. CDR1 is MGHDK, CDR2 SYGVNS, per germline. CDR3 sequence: CASRTSGGVAYTF. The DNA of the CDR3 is TGTGCCAGCAGGACCTCCGGGGGGGTGGCCTACACCTTC.

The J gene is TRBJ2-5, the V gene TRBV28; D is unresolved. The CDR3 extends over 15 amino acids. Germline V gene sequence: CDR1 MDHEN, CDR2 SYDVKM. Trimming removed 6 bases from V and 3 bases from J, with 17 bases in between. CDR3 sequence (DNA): TGTGCCAGCAGCCTTCGGATTAACGGAGAAGAGACCCAGTACTTC. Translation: CASSLRINGEETQYF.

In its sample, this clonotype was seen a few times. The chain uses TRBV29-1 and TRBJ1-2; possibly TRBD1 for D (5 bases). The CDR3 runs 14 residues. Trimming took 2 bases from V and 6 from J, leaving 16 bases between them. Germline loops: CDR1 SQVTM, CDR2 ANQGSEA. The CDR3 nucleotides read TGCAGCGTTGAATTATCCGGGGGGTTAGATGGCTACACCTTC. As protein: CSVELSGGLDGYTF.

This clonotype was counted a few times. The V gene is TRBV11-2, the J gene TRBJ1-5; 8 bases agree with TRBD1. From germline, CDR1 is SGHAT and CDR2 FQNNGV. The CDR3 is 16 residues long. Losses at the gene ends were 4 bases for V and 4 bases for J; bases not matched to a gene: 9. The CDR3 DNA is TGTGCCAGCAGCTCAAACGCAGGGGGCGCGAATCAGCCCCAGCATTTT. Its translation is CASSSNAGGANQPQHF.

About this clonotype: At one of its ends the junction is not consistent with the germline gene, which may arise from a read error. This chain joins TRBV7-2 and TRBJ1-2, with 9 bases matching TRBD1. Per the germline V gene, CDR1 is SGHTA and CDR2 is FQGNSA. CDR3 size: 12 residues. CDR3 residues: CASTDPGTGYRF. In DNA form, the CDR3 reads TGTGCCAGCACCGACCCCGGGACAGGGTACCGCTTC.

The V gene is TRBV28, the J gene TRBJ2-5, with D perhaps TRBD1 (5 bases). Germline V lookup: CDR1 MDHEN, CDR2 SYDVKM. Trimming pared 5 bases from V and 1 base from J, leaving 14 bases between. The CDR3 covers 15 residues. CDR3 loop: CASSPVGAAQETQYF. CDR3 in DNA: TGTGCCAGCAGTCCCGTAGGGGCAGCCCAAGAGACCCAGTACTTC.

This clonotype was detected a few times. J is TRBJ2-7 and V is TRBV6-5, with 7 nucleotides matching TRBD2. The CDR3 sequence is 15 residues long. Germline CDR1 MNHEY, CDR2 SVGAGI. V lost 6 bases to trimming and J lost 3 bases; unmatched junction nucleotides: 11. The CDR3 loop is CASSPSGTGFYEQYF. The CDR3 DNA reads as TGTGCCAGCAGCCCTAGCGGTACCGGATTCTACGAGCAGTACTTC.

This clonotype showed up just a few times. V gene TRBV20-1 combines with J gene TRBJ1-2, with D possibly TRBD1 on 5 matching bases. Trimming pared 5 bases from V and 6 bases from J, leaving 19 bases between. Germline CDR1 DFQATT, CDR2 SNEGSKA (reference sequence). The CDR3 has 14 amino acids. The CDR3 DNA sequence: TGCAGTGCTGTGGGACCTACCACTTACGATGGCTACACCTTC. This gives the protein CSAVGPTTYDGYTF.

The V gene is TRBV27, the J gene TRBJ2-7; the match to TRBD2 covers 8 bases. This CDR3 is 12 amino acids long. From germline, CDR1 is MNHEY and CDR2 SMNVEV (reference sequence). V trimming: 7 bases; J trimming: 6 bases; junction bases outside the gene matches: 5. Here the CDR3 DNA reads TGTGCCAGCATCGGGGGGGGAGGCGAGCAGTACTTC. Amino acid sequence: CASIGGGGEQYF.

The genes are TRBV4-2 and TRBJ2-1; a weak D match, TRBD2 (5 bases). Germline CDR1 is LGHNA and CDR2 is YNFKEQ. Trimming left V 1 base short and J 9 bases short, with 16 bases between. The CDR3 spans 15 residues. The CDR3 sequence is CASSQVGSPVSEQFF. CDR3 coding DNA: TGTGCCAGCAGCCAAGTAGGGAGCCCCGTGAGTGAGCAGTTCTTC.

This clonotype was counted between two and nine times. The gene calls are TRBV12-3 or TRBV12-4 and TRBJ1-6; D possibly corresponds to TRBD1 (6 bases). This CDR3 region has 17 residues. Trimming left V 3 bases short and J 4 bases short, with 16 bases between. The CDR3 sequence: CASSFLGAGAYNSPLHF. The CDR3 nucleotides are TGTGCCAGCAGTTTCCTGGGGGCAGGCGCGTATAATTCACCCCTCCACTTT.

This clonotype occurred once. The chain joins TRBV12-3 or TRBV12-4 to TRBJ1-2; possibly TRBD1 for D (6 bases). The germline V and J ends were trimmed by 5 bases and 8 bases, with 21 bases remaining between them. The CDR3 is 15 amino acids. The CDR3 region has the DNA TGTGCCAGCAGTACACGGACGGAAAGGGGGGACGGCTACACCTTC. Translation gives CASSTRTERGDGYTF.

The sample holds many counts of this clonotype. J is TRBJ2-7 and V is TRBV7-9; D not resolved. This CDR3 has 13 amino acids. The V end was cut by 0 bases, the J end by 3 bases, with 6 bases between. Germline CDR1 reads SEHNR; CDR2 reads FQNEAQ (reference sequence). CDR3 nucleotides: TGTGCCAGCAGCTTAGCGGGCGACTACGAGCAGTACTTC. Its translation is CASSLAGDYEQYF.

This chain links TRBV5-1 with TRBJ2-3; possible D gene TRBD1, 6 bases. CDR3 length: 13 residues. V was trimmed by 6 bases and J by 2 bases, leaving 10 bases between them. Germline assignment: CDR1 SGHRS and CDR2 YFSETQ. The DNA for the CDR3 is TGCGCCAGCACAGGGGAGAACACAGATACGCAGTATTTT. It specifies CASTGENTDTQYF.

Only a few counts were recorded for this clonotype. In DNA form, the CDR3 reads TGTGCCAGCAGCTTGGTAGCGACTGGGGAGACCCAGTACTTC. This codes for CASSLVATGETQYF. The chain couples TRBV5-4 to TRBJ2-5; D might be TRBD2 (5 bases). Germline values: CDR1 SGHNT, CDR2 YYREEE (reference sequence). V was pared by 0 bases and J by 5 bases, with 11 bases between. There are 14 residues in the CDR3.

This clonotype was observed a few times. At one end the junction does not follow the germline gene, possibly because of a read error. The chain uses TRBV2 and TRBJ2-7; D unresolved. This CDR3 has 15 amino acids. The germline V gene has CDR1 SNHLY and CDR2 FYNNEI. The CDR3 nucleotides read TGTGCCAGCAGTGAAGAGGGTCTTGAATCAGGCGAGCAGTGCTTC. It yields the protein CASSEEGLESGEQCF.

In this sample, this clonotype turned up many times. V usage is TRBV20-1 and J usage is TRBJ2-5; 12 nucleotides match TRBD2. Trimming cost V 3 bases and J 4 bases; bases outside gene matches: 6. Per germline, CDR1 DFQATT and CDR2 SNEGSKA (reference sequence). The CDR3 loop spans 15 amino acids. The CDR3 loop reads CSASQTSGSRETQYF. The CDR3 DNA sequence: TGCAGTGCTAGTCAGACTAGCGGGAGCCGAGAGACCCAGTACTTC.

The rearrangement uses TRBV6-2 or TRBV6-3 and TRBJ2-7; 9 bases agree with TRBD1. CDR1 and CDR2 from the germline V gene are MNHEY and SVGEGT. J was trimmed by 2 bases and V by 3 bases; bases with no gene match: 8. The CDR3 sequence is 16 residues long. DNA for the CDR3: TGTGCCAGCAGTTATTTTCGGACAGGGGAACCCTACGAGCAGTACTTC. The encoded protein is CASSYFRTGEPYEQYF.